Listed here are 18 T cell receptor beta chains from one sample, sequenced in a study of spatial heterogeneity in lung cancer (dated by TCRdb to the late 2010s). On the study overall, not on this receptor specifically: The number of expanded intratumoral alpha and beta TCRs correlated with the tumor nonsynonymous mutation count.

These TCRs are of unknown antigen specificity. The time point label of this sample denotes: sample taken at primary tumor resection. To prepare the library, 5' RACE was applied. The data were produced on a NextSeq 500. TCRdb reran the public reads through fastp at Q25 and MiXCR, keeping productive beta chains. Each CDR3 protein appears once, grouped with its most common genes and DNA. Present in this sample are about 23,000 distinct CDR3 sequences, 4% to 5.5% of which were seen just once. The top ten hold around 10% of the sample. The source material was lung tumor tissue, sampled at surgery. The source of these receptors is a male donor with early-stage non-small cell lung cancer.

This clonotype was counted many times. CDR3 region: CASSPLAGAGADTQYF. The DNA for the CDR3 is TGTGCCAGCAGTCCTCTAGCGGGAGCCGGGGCAGATACGCAGTATTTT. This sequence joins TRBV27 and TRBJ2-3; 10 bases fit TRBD2. Germline V gene data show CDR1 as MNHEY and CDR2 as SMNVEV (reference sequence). J lost 4 bases, V lost 5 bases, and 9 bases had no gene match. The CDR3 has 16 residues.

This clonotype was picked up a small number of times. J is TRBJ2-2 and V is TRBV29-1, with 9 positions matching TRBD1. Germline-derived CDR1 and CDR2 are SQVTM and ANQGSEA. The ends lost 8 bases at V and 4 bases at J; junction bases unmatched: 11. CDR3 length: 15 amino acids. The CDR3: CSTSGTGFGTGELFF. The CDR3 coding sequence is TGCAGCACCTCCGGGACAGGGTTTGGCACCGGGGAGCTGTTTTTT.

This clonotype has just a few counts. CDR3 protein: CASSYRSGLAGRPYEQYF. In DNA, the CDR3 is TGTGCCAGCAGTTATCGCAGCGGACTAGCGGGACGCCCCTACGAGCAGTACTTC. The chain carries TRBV27 and TRBJ2-7; 12 nucleotides line up with TRBD2. The V segment lost 4 bases and the J segment 2 bases; nucleotides outside the gene matches: 12. Germline assignment: CDR1 MNHEY and CDR2 SMNVEV (reference sequence). The CDR3 is 18 amino acids.

In this sample, this clonotype turned up many times. The chain carries TRBV3-1 and TRBJ2-3; 14 bases match TRBD2. The CDR3 spans 17 residues. CDR1 LGHDT and CDR2 YNNKEL come from the germline V gene (reference sequence). After removal of 4 bases from V and 4 bases from J, the junction contained 7 bases not matched to a gene. The CDR3 region is CASSLLGTSGGPDTQYF. DNA for the CDR3: TGTGCCAGCAGCCTTCTCGGGACTAGCGGGGGCCCAGATACGCAGTATTTT.

This clonotype was seen at least ten times. The chain combines TRBV29-1 with TRBJ1-6; maybe TRBD1 (6 bases). From germline, CDR1 is SQVTM and CDR2 ANQGSEA. V was cut by 5 bases and J by 5 bases, with 10 bases left in between. CDR3 length: 13 residues. This CDR3 is CSVNQGNNSPLHF. In DNA, the CDR3 is TGCAGCGTTAATCAGGGGAATAATTCACCCCTCCACTTT.

This clonotype appeared many times. This chain uses TRBV29-1 with TRBJ2-6; TRBD1 aligns across 7 bases. CDR1 and CDR2 (germline): SQVTM, ANQGSEA. The CDR3 loop spans 14 amino acids. The junction had 2 bases not matched to a gene; V was cut back by 4 bases and J by 2 bases. The CDR3 sequence is CSVADRAGANVLTF. CDR3 coding DNA: TGCAGCGTTGCTGACAGGGCTGGGGCCAACGTCCTGACTTTC. Full variable domain (remainder filled in from reference TRBV29-1 and TRBJ2-6): SAVISQKPSRDICQRGTSLTIQCQVDSQVTMMFWYRQQPGQSLTLIATANQGSEATYESGFVIDKFPISRPNLTFSTLTVSNMSPEDSSIYLCSVADRAGANVLTFGAGSRLTVL.

This clonotype was detected many times. The chain couples TRBV12-3 or TRBV12-4 to TRBJ1-1; D gene ambiguous. With 3 bases removed from V and 1 base from J, the gap between germline ends came to 9 bases. The CDR3 runs to 14 residues. The CDR3: CASSLPRRNTEAFF. Here the CDR3 DNA reads TGTGCCAGCAGTTTGCCCCGGCGGAACACTGAAGCTTTCTTT.

This clonotype was seen many times. The chain recombines TRBV14 with TRBJ1-5; D ambiguous. The V gene lost 0 bases and the J gene lost 6 bases, with 6 bases spanning the gap. Looked up from germline, CDR1 is SGHDN and CDR2 is FVKESK. The CDR3 loop spans 13 amino acids. The CDR3: CASSQELGQPQHF. CDR3 bases: TGTGCCAGCAGCCAAGAGTTAGGTCAGCCCCAGCATTTT.

This clonotype appeared many times. The gene calls are TRBV13 and TRBJ2-7, with 12 bases identical to TRBD2. V was pared by 0 bases and J by 4 bases, with 7 bases of the junction left unmatched. CDR3 size: 17 residues. Germline assignment: CDR1 PRHDT and CDR2 FYEKMQ (reference sequence). The CDR3 DNA reads TGTGCCAGCAGCTTAGGTGCTAGCGGGGGGGCCGGATACGAGCAGTACTTC. Its translation is CASSLGASGGAGYEQYF.

This clonotype is medium-sized (0.01 to 0.1%) in the sample. The DNA for the CDR3 is TGTGCCAGCAGCCCCCGGACAGCCCCTTACACCTTC. Translating it yields CASSPRTAPYTF. The genes are TRBV7-2 and TRBJ1-2, with D tentatively TRBD1 (6 bases). Looked up from germline, CDR1 is SGHTA and CDR2 is FQGNSA. Deletions cut 5 bases from V and 11 bases from J, with 15 bases between. This CDR3 spans 12 amino acids.

This clonotype has ten or more counts. The J gene is TRBJ2-2, the V gene TRBV20-1, with a weak D call TRBD2 (6 bases). The CDR3 is 12 residues long. Germline V gene lookup returns CDR1 DFQATT and CDR2 SNEGSKA (reference sequence). The CDR3 sequence is CRNWDSPRELFF. The CDR3 DNA is TGCAGGAACTGGGACTCCCCCCGGGAGCTGTTTTTT.

In its sample, this clonotype was seen many times. This chain connects TRBV4-2 to TRBJ1-1; D call uncertain. Between the trimmed V and J ends, which lost 1 base and 5 bases, there was a span of 8 bases. CDR3 size: 13 residues. Germline CDR1 and CDR2: LGHNA and YNFKEQ. The CDR3 coding sequence is TGTGCCAGCAGCCAAGGTGGGAGGACTGAAGCTTTCTTT. Translation gives CASSQGGRTEAFF.

This clonotype occurred many times. The chain joins TRBV28 to TRBJ2-7, with D perhaps matching TRBD1 (6 bases). Germline V gene sequence: CDR1 MDHEN, CDR2 SYDVKM. This CDR3 region has 17 residues. Deletions cut 6 bases from V and 2 bases from J, with 23 bases between. CDR3 sequence reads: CASSYGGSGDITYEQYF. CDR3 DNA sequence: TGTGCCAGCAGCTATGGGGGCTCAGGGGACATAACCTACGAGCAGTACTTC. Full variable domain (remainder filled in from reference TRBV28 and TRBJ2-7): DVKVTQSSRYLVKRTGEKVFLECVQDMDHENMFWYRQDPGLGLRLIYFSYDVKMKEKGDIPEGYSVSREKKERFSLILESASTNQTSMYLCASSYGGSGDITYEQYFGPGTRLTVT.

This clonotype was seen repeatedly, ten times or more. The chain carries TRBV19 and TRBJ1-2; D is ambiguous. This CDR3 has 15 residues. V lost 6 bases to trimming and J lost 4 bases, with 18 bases between them. From germline, CDR1 is LNHDA and CDR2 SQIVND (reference sequence). The CDR3 here is CASRTEDPEGYGYTF. The DNA for the CDR3 is TGTGCCAGTAGGACCGAGGACCCGGAAGGCTATGGCTACACCTTC. The variable domain in full, completed from reference TRBV19 and TRBJ1-2, reads DGGITQSPKYLFRKEGQNVTLSCEQNLNHDAMYWYRQDPGQGLRLIYYSQIVNDFQKGDIAEGYSVSREKKESFPLTVTSAQKNPTAFYLCASRTEDPEGYGYTFGSGTRLTVV.

Worth noting for this clonotype: This may be a read error, as it is one base from a much larger clone. The chain carries TRBV20-1 and TRBJ1-2; TRBD1 agrees at 7 bases. Germline CDR1 DFQATT, CDR2 SNEGSKA (reference sequence). The junction had 16 bases not matched to a gene; V was cut back by 0 bases and J by 12 bases. This CDR3 comprises 15 residues. DNA for the CDR3: TGCAGTGCTAGAGATCGTTCCAGGGACAGACTAAGCCACACCTTC. This translates into CSARDRSRDRLSHTF.

This clonotype was seen ten or more times. V gene TRBV6-5 combines with J gene TRBJ2-7; 7 bases are a match to TRBD2. The CDR3 is 15 residues long. V trimming: 6 bases; J trimming: 3 bases; junction bases outside the gene matches: 11. CDR1 is MNHEY, CDR2 SVGAGI, per germline. The CDR3 region is CASRKAGEGSYEQYF. The CDR3 bases are TGTGCCAGCAGAAAGGCGGGGGAAGGGAGCTACGAGCAGTACTTC.

This clonotype was picked up many times. The chain employs TRBV6-5 and TRBJ1-2; D not resolved. Germline values: CDR1 MNHEY, CDR2 SVGAGI. This CDR3 contains 13 residues. The germline V and J ends were trimmed by 5 bases and 0 bases, with 7 bases remaining between them. In DNA, the CDR3 is TGTGCCAGCAGTAATGGAGCTAACTATGGCTACACCTTC. Protein sequence: CASSNGANYGYTF.

There are many counts of this clonotype. This chain joins TRBV11-1 and TRBJ1-2, with no clear D. There are 14 residues in the CDR3. The germline gives CDR1 SGHAT, CDR2 FQDESV (reference sequence). Trimming left V 5 bases short and J 3 bases short, with 13 bases between. CDR3 bases: TGTGCCAGCAGCCCCCGGGGATCGGACTATGGCTACACCTTC. It encodes CASSPRGSDYGYTF.